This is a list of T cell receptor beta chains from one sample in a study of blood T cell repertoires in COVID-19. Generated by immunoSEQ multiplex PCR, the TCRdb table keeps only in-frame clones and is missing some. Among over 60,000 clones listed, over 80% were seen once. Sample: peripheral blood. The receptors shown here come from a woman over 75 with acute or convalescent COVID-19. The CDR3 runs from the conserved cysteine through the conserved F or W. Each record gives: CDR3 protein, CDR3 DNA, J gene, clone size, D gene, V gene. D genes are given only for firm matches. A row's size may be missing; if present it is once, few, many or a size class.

CDR3 protein: CASSIGPNQPQHF
CDR3 DNA: TGTGCCAGTAGTATTGGGCCCAATCAGCCCCAGCATTTT
J gene: TRBJ1-5
clone size: NA
D gene: NA
V gene: TRBV19

CDR3 protein: CAWNDGTPNNSPLHF
CDR3 DNA: TGTGCCTGGAACGACGGGACACCTAATAATTCACCCCTCCACTTT
J gene: TRBJ1-6
clone size: few
D gene: NA
V gene: TRBV30

CDR3 protein: CASSDRGRKTQYF
CDR3 DNA: TGTGCCAGCAGCGACAGGGGGCGAAAGACCCAGTACTTC
J gene: TRBJ2-5
clone size: NA
D gene: TRBD1
V gene: TRBV27

CDR3 protein: CASSEAPRVGQPQHF
CDR3 DNA: TGTGCCAGCAGTGAAGCGCCCAGGGTCGGCCAGCCCCAGCATTTT
J gene: TRBJ1-5
clone size: NA
D gene: NA
V gene: TRBV6-1

CDR3 protein: CASSEWAPQETQYF
CDR3 DNA: TGTGCCAGCAGTGAGTGGGCACCCCAAGAGACCCAGTACTTC
J gene: TRBJ2-5
clone size: once
D gene: NA
V gene: TRBV2

CDR3 protein: CASSSQQGYEQYF
CDR3 DNA: TGTGCCAGCTCATCCCAACAGGGATACGAGCAGTACTTC
J gene: TRBJ2-7
clone size: NA
D gene: NA
V gene: TRBV18

CDR3 protein: CSAAGTGTTYEQYF
CDR3 DNA: TGCAGCGCGGCCGGGACAGGAACTACCTACGAGCAGTACTTC
J gene: TRBJ2-7
clone size: NA
D gene: TRBD1
V gene: TRBV29-1

CDR3 protein: CASSPKQGNTEAFF
CDR3 DNA: TGTGCCAGCAGCCCCAAACAGGGGAACACTGAAGCTTTCTTT
J gene: TRBJ1-1
clone size: NA
D gene: NA
V gene: TRBV5-4

CDR3 protein: CASSRPDKYNEQFF
CDR3 DNA: TGTGCCAGCAGTCGCCCGGACAAGTACAATGAGCAGTTCTTC
J gene: TRBJ2-1
clone size: NA
D gene: NA
V gene: TRBV6-2/TRBV6-3

CDR3 protein: CASSLGALNEQFF
CDR3 DNA: TGTGCCAGCAGTTTGGGAGCGCTAAATGAGCAGTTCTTC
J gene: TRBJ2-1
clone size: NA
D gene: NA
V gene: TRBV12-3/TRBV12-4

CDR3 protein: CATSEPGTGLSGNTIYF
CDR3 DNA: TGTGCCACCAGCGAGCCCGGGACAGGGCTCTCTGGAAACACCATATATTTT
J gene: TRBJ1-3
clone size: few
D gene: TRBD1
V gene: TRBV15

CDR3 protein: CASSTARGSGLNEQFF
CDR3 DNA: TGTGCCAGCAGTACTGCGCGGGGGAGCGGCCTCAATGAGCAGTTCTTC
J gene: TRBJ2-1
clone size: NA
D gene: TRBD2
V gene: TRBV27

CDR3 protein: CASSEGRNGYTF
CDR3 DNA: TGTGCCAGCAGTGAGGGGAGGAATGGCTACACCTTC
J gene: TRBJ1-2
clone size: few
D gene: NA
V gene: TRBV2

CDR3 protein: CASRSTGPEIYEQYF
CDR3 DNA: TGTGCAAGTCGCTCGACAGGGCCCGAAATCTACGAGCAGTACTTC
J gene: TRBJ2-7
clone size: NA
D gene: NA
V gene: TRBV12-2

CDR3 protein: CASSLLTRDGGKRYNEQFF
CDR3 DNA: TGTGCCAGCAGCTTGCTAACCCGGGACGGAGGGAAAAGATACAATGAGCAGTTCTTC
J gene: TRBJ2-1
clone size: NA
D gene: NA
V gene: TRBV5-6

CDR3 protein: CASSLAVLGTGGGFAEAFF
CDR3 DNA: TGCGCCAGCAGCTTGGCCGTCCTTGGGACAGGTGGGGGTTTCGCTGAAGCTTTCTTT
J gene: TRBJ1-1
clone size: once
D gene: TRBD1
V gene: TRBV5-1

CDR3 protein: CASSIVAGGWEETQYF
CDR3 DNA: TGTGCCAGTAGTATAGTGGCAGGGGGTTGGGAAGAGACCCAGTACTTC
J gene: TRBJ2-5
clone size: NA
D gene: TRBD1
V gene: TRBV19

CDR3 protein: CASSPNTGELFF
CDR3 DNA: TGTGCCAGCAGCCCAAACACCGGGGAGCTGTTTTTT
J gene: TRBJ2-2
clone size: NA
D gene: NA
V gene: TRBV7-8

CDR3 protein: CASSFVPGQIFRDTQYF
CDR3 DNA: TGCGCCAGCAGCTTCGTCCCGGGACAGATTTTTAGGGATACGCAGTATTTT
J gene: TRBJ2-3
clone size: NA
D gene: TRBD1
V gene: TRBV5-1

CDR3 protein: CASSLSSRAYEQYF
CDR3 DNA: TGCGCCAGCAGCTTGAGTAGTCGAGCCTACGAGCAGTACTTC
J gene: TRBJ2-7
clone size: NA
D gene: NA
V gene: TRBV5-1

CDR3 protein: CASSVSGGFPEAFF
CDR3 DNA: TGTGCCAGTAGCGTCTCAGGGGGTTTCCCTGAAGCTTTCTTT
J gene: TRBJ1-1
clone size: NA
D gene: TRBD1
V gene: TRBV19

CDR3 protein: CASSLVAGAAYGYTF
CDR3 DNA: TGTGCCAGCAGCTTAGTCGCGGGGGCCGCCTATGGCTACACCTTC
J gene: TRBJ1-2
clone size: NA
D gene: NA
V gene: TRBV11-2

CDR3 protein: CASTIQGDYGYTF
CDR3 DNA: TGCGCCAGCACCATACAGGGCGACTATGGCTACACCTTC
J gene: TRBJ1-2
clone size: NA
D gene: NA
V gene: TRBV5-1

CDR3 protein: CSVRTGGPLVGYEQYF
CDR3 DNA: TGCAGCGTTAGGACAGGGGGCCCATTGGTCGGATACGAGCAGTACTTC
J gene: TRBJ2-7
clone size: once
D gene: TRBD1
V gene: TRBV29-1

CDR3 protein: CASSEWGGRPNTGELFF
CDR3 DNA: TGCGCCAGCAGTGAGTGGGGGGGGAGGCCGAACACCGGGGAGCTGTTTTTT
J gene: TRBJ2-2
clone size: NA
D gene: TRBD2
V gene: TRBV10-2

CDR3 protein: CASTLIREETQYF
CDR3 DNA: TGCGCCAGCACTCTGATCAGGGAAGAGACCCAGTACTTC
J gene: TRBJ2-5
clone size: NA
D gene: NA
V gene: TRBV10-2

CDR3 protein: CASSLDHGLSGELFF
CDR3 DNA: TGTGCCAGCAGCTTAGATCATGGGCTATCCGGGGAGCTGTTTTTT
J gene: TRBJ2-2
clone size: NA
D gene: NA
V gene: TRBV11-3

CDR3 protein: CASMADYNEQFF
CDR3 DNA: TGCGCCAGCATGGCAGACTACAATGAGCAGTTCTTC
J gene: TRBJ2-1
clone size: NA
D gene: NA
V gene: TRBV10-2

CDR3 protein: CASSAGQGTEAFF
CDR3 DNA: TGTGCCAGCAGCGCTGGACAGGGGACTGAAGCTTTCTTT
J gene: TRBJ1-1
clone size: NA
D gene: TRBD1
V gene: TRBV9

CDR3 protein: CASSIGTANTGELFF
CDR3 DNA: TGTGCCAGCAGCATCGGGACAGCGAACACCGGGGAGCTGTTTTTT
J gene: TRBJ2-2
clone size: NA
D gene: TRBD1
V gene: TRBV5-4

CDR3 protein: CASSVNQGSTEAFF
CDR3 DNA: TGTGCCAGCAGTGTCAACCAGGGATCCACTGAAGCTTTCTTT
J gene: TRBJ1-1
clone size: NA
D gene: NA
V gene: TRBV28

CDR3 protein: CASSWTVSDEQFF
CDR3 DNA: TGTGCCAGCAGTTGGACAGTGTCGGATGAGCAGTTCTTC
J gene: TRBJ2-1
clone size: NA
D gene: NA
V gene: TRBV2

CDR3 protein: CASSIGGQVGWAQYF
CDR3 DNA: TGTGCCAGTAGTATAGGGGGACAGGTTGGATGGGCGCAGTATTTT
J gene: TRBJ2-3
clone size: NA
D gene: TRBD1
V gene: TRBV19

CDR3 protein: CASSPTSGLYEQYF
CDR3 DNA: TGTGCCAGCAGTCCGACTAGCGGGCTTTACGAGCAGTACTTC
J gene: TRBJ2-7
clone size: NA
D gene: TRBD2
V gene: TRBV27

CDR3 protein: CASSEGLAHEQYF
CDR3 DNA: TGTGCCAGCAGTGAAGGGCTGGCCCACGAGCAGTACTTC
J gene: TRBJ2-7
clone size: NA
D gene: NA
V gene: TRBV6-1

CDR3 protein: CASSKGTSITKNIQYF
CDR3 DNA: TGTGCCAGCAGCAAAGGGACTAGTATTACCAAAAACATTCAGTACTTC
J gene: TRBJ2-4
clone size: NA
D gene: NA
V gene: TRBV21-1

CDR3 protein: CASSVAGRETQYF
CDR3 DNA: TGTGCCAGCAGTGTAGCGGGGCGGGAGACCCAGTACTTC
J gene: TRBJ2-5
clone size: few
D gene: TRBD2
V gene: TRBV6-6

CDR3 protein: CASSGGDRAEETQYF
CDR3 DNA: TGTGCCAGCAGCGGGGGGGACAGGGCTGAGGAGACCCAGTACTTC
J gene: TRBJ2-5
clone size: once
D gene: TRBD1
V gene: TRBV5-4

CDR3 protein: CASKHTGVSEAFF
CDR3 DNA: TGTGCCAGTAAACATACAGGGGTATCTGAAGCTTTCTTT
J gene: TRBJ1-1
clone size: NA
D gene: TRBD1
V gene: TRBV19

CDR3 protein: CAISESRNFRGTDTQYF
CDR3 DNA: TGTGCCATCAGTGAGTCGAGGAATTTCAGGGGCACAGATACGCAGTATTTT
J gene: TRBJ2-3
clone size: NA
D gene: NA
V gene: TRBV10-3

CDR3 protein: CASSPFGLADYNEQFF
CDR3 DNA: TGCGCCAGCAGCCCATTCGGACTAGCGGATTACAATGAGCAGTTCTTC
J gene: TRBJ2-1
clone size: once
D gene: TRBD2
V gene: TRBV5-1

CDR3 protein: CASGQGYGYTF
CDR3 DNA: TGTGCCAGCGGCCAGGGCTATGGCTACACCTTC
J gene: TRBJ1-2
clone size: once
D gene: NA
V gene: TRBV28

CDR3 protein: CASSSQGQSSYNEQFF
CDR3 DNA: TGTGCCAGCAGCTCACAGGGTCAGAGCTCCTACAATGAGCAGTTCTTC
J gene: TRBJ2-1
clone size: NA
D gene: NA
V gene: TRBV11-2

CDR3 protein: CASRGQGTSYEQYF
CDR3 DNA: TGTGCCAGCCGTGGACAGGGAACGTCCTACGAGCAGTACTTC
J gene: TRBJ2-7
clone size: NA
D gene: TRBD1
V gene: TRBV6-6

CDR3 protein: CASSRQTTDTQYF
CDR3 DNA: TGTGCCAGCAGCCGACAGACCACAGATACGCAGTATTTT
J gene: TRBJ2-3
clone size: once
D gene: NA
V gene: TRBV7-9

CDR3 protein: CASSVTGGGGNQPQHF
CDR3 DNA: TGTGCCAGTAGCGTGACAGGGGGCGGCGGCAATCAGCCCCAGCATTTT
J gene: TRBJ1-5
clone size: NA
D gene: TRBD1
V gene: TRBV19

CDR3 protein: CASSLKVGLAGGTQYF
CDR3 DNA: TGTGCCAGCAGCTTAAAAGTGGGGCTAGCGGGCGGTACGCAGTATTTT
J gene: TRBJ2-3
clone size: NA
D gene: TRBD2
V gene: TRBV7-2

CDR3 protein: CASRISPGQGSHEQYF
CDR3 DNA: TGTGCCAGCAGGATTAGTCCGGGACAGGGGTCCCACGAGCAGTACTTC
J gene: TRBJ2-7
clone size: few
D gene: TRBD1
V gene: TRBV2

CDR3 protein: CASSLGVFRQGSDTQYF
CDR3 DNA: TGTGCCAGCAGCTTGGGTGTTTTTAGACAGGGGTCAGATACGCAGTATTTT
J gene: TRBJ2-3
clone size: NA
D gene: TRBD1
V gene: TRBV5-4

CDR3 protein: CATSDLQDSTDTQYF
CDR3 DNA: TGTGCCACCAGTGATTTGCAAGACAGTACAGATACGCAGTATTTT
J gene: TRBJ2-3
clone size: NA
D gene: NA
V gene: TRBV24-1

CDR3 protein: CASRKGTTSTDTQYF
CDR3 DNA: TGTGCCAGCAGGAAGGGGACTACTAGCACAGATACGCAGTATTTT
J gene: TRBJ2-3
clone size: once
D gene: TRBD2
V gene: TRBV6-5